This T cell receptor beta chain was obtained from a study of shared clonotypes between healthy human individuals. Study overall: Aged 18 to 49, the donors were a couple of women and a few men.

Terminally differentiated effector memory CD45RA+ cells were left out of the naive CD8 fraction, which was CD45RO-negative and positively selected for CCR7. This clone was observed a single time. As yet, its antigen is unknown. Other DNA sequences from this sample encode an identical CDR3 as well. Profiling relied on immunoSEQ multiplex PCR, and the TCRdb table lists in-frame clones only, not all of them. The sample consists of about 2.1 million clones, about 94% of them appearing once. General observations from the study: In the sorted subsets, rarefaction showed sequencing was incomplete despite large depth. A few donors showed sharing of approximately 5% of naive CD4 clonotypes. Relative to memory subsets, naive subsets generally showed larger estimated richness.

V was shortened by 0 bases and J by 4 bases, with 8 bases between the two germline ends. Germline CDR1 is SGDLS and CDR2 is YYNGEE. The length of the CDR3 is 14 residues. The origin of this receptor is a man between 18 and 35 years old in good health. Some clones in this sample may be carry-over from other donors' samples. The chain couples TRBV9 to TRBJ2-1; TRBD2 is a possible D gene (6 bases). Sequencing used naive CD8+ T cells from PBMCs. The CDR3 protein is CASSVAGVYNEQFF. The CDR3 nucleotides read TGTGCCAGCAGCGTAGCGGGAGTATACAATGAGCAGTTCTTC.